Many counts were recorded for the clone carrying this T cell receptor beta chain. The antigen is undetermined. This entry belongs to a study of liver allograft versus peripheral blood T cells. Study at large: Intrahepatic T cell receptor repertoires from transplanted livers were compared against repertoires in recipients' peripheral blood.

Each CDR3 protein is one row after TCRdb ran MiXCR on the reads. The table lists some 2,000 distinct CDR3 sequences, roughly a sixth of them singletons. V lost 5 bases, J lost 4 bases, and 5 bases stayed unmatched. CDR1 and CDR2 (germline): SGHTA, FQGTGA. The CDR3 sequence is 15 residues long. Study-wide results and caveats: Inside liver allografts, T cell receptor repertoires reportedly diverged from the repertoires found in peripheral blood.

This chain links TRBV7-3 with TRBJ2-2, with 9 bases identical to TRBD2. The receptor was derived from a human patient who had a liver transplant. Some T cells may be supplied by the graft donor. CDR3 residues: CASSRLAAGTGELFF. The CDR3 DNA reads TGTGCCAGCAGCCGACTAGCGGCGGGCACCGGGGAGCTGTTTTTT. Full variable domain (missing parts from reference TRBV7-3 and TRBJ2-2): GAGVSQTPSNKVTEKGKYVELRCDPISGHTALYWYRQSLGQGPEFLIYFQGTGAADDSGLPNDRFFAVRPEGSVSTLKIQRTERGDSAVYLCASSRLAAGTGELFFGEGSRLTVL.